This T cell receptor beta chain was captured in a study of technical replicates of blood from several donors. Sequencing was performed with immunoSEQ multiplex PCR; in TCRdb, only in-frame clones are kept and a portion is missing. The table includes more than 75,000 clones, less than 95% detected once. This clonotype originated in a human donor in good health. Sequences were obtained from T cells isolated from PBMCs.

Here the CDR3 DNA reads TGTGCCACCGGACAGGGAGGCCTACCCCAAGAGACCCAGTACTTC. As protein: CATGQGGLPQETQYF. This rearrangement joins TRBV7-9 to TRBJ2-5; TRBD1 agrees at 8 bases. The CDR3 contains 15 residues. CDR1 is SEHNR and CDR2 is FQNEAQ in the germline V gene (reference sequence). The V and J ends lost 10 bases and 1 base, in that order; junction bases with no gene match: 11.